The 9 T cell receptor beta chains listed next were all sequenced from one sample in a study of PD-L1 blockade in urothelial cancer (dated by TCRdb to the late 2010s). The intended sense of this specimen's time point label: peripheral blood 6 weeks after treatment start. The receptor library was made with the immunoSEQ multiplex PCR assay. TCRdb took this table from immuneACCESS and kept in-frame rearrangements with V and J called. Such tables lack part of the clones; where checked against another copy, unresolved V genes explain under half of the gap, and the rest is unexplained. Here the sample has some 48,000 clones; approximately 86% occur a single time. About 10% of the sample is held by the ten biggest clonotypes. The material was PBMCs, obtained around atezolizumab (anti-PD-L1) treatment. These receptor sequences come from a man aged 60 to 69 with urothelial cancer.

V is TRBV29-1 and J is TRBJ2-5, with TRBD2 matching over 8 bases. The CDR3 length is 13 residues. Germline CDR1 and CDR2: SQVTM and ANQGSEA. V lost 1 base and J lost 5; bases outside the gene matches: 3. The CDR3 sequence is CSVEGGRWETQYF. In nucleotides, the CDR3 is TGCAGCGTTGAAGGCGGGAGGTGGGAGACCCAGTACTTC.

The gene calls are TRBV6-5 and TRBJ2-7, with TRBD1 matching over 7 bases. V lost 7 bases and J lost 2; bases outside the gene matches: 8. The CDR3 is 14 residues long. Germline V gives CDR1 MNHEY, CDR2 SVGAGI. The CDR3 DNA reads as TGTGCCAGCAAAGCCGGGACAGAAACCTACGAGCAGTACTTC. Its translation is CASKAGTETYEQYF.

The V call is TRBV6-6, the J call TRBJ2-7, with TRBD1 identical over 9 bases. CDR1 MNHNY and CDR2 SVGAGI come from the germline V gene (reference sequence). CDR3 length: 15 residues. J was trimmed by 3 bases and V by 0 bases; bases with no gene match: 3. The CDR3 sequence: CASSYSPGQGYEQYF. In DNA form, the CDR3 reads TGTGCCAGCAGTTACTCTCCGGGACAGGGCTACGAGCAGTACTTC.

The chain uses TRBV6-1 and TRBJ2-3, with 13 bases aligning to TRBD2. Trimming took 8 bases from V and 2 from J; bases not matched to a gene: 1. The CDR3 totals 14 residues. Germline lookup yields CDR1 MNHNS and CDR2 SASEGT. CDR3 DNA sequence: TGTGCCAGCGGGACTAGCGGGAACACAGATACGCAGTATTTT. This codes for CASGTSGNTDTQYF.

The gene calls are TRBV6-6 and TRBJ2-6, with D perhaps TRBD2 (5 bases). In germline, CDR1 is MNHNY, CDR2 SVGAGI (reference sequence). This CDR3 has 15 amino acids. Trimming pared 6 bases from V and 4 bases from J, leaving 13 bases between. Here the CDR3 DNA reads TGTGCCAGCAGGGAGGAAGGGTTCGGGGCCAACGTCCTGACTTTC. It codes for CASREEGFGANVLTF.

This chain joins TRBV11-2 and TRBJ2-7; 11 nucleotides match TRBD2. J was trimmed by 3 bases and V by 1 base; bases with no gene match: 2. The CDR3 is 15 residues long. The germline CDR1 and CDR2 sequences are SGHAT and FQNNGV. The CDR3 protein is CASSLALAGGYEQYF. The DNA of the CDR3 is TGTGCCAGCAGCTTAGCTCTAGCGGGGGGCTACGAGCAGTACTTC.

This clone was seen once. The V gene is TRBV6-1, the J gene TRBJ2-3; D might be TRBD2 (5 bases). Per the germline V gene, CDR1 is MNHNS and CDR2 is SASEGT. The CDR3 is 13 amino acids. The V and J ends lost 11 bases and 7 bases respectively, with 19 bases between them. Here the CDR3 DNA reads TGTGCCTTGACGGGCCCCGGCGGGTATACGCAGTATTTT. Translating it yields CALTGPGGYTQYF.

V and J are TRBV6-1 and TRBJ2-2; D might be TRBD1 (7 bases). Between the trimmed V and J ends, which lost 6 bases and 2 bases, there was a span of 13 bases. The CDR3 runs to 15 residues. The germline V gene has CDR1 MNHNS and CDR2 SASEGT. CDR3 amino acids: CASRRTGLNTGELFF. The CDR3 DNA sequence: TGTGCCAGCAGGCGGACAGGACTAAACACCGGGGAGCTGTTTTTT.

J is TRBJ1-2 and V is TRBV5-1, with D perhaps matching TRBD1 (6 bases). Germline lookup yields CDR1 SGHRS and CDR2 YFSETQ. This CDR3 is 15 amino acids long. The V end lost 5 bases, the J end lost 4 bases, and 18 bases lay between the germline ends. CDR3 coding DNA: TGCGCCAGCAGACCACCCCCAGGGGCCTCCTATGGCTACACCTTC. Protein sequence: CASRPPPGASYGYTF. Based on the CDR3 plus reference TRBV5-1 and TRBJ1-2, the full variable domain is KAGVTQTPRYLIKTRGQQVTLSCSPISGHRSVSWYQQTPGQGLQFLFEYFSETQRNKGNFPGRFSGRQFSNSRSEMNVSTLELGDSALYLCASRPPPGASYGYTFGSGTRLTVV.